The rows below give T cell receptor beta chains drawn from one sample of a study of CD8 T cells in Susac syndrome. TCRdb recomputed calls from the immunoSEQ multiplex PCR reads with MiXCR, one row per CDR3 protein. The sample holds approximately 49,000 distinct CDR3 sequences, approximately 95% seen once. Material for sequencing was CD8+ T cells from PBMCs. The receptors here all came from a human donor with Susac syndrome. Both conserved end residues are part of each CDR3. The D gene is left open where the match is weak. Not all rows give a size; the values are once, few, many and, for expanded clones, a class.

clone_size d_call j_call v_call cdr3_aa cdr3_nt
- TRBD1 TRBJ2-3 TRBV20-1 CSARDLRTGDPTDTQYF TGCAGTGCTAGAGATCTCAGGACAGGGGACCCCACAGATACGCAGTATTTT
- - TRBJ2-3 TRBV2 CASSDPDTQYF TGTGCCAGCAGTGATCCCGATACGCAGTATTTT
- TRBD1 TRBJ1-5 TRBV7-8 CASSPGTGGEGNQPQHF TGTGCCAGCAGCCCCGGGACAGGGGGCGAGGGCAATCAGCCCCAGCATTTT
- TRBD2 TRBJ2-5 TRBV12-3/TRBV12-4 CASSFSGGAQETQYF TGTGCCAGCAGTTTTAGCGGGGGGGCCCAAGAGACCCAGTACTTC
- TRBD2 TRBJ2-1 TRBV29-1 CSVDDAGGTYNEQFF TGCAGCGTTGACGATGCCGGGGGGACCTACAATGAGCAGTTCTTC
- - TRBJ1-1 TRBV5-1 CASSFGSHTEAFF TGCGCCAGCAGCTTCGGGTCACACACTGAAGCTTTCTTT
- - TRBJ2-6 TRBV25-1 CASSEVEVSGANVLTF TGTGCCAGCAGTGAGGTTGAGGTCTCTGGGGCCAACGTCCTGACTTTC
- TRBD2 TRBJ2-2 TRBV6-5 CASSYLRTSGAGELFF TGTGCCAGCAGTTACTTACGGACTAGCGGGGCCGGGGAGCTGTTTTTT
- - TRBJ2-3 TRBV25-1 CASSGGTQYF TGTGCCAGTTCCGGGGGTACGCAGTATTTT
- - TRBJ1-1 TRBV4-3 CASSQDSGGNTEAFF TGCGCCAGCAGCCAAGATAGCGGGGGGAACACTGAAGCTTTCTTT
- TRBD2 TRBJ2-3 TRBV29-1 CSVEEGLAGGYTDTQYF TGCAGCGTTGAAGAGGGGCTAGCGGGGGGTTACACAGATACGCAGTATTTT
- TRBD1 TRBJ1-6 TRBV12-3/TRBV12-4 CASRITGTGRPLHF TGTGCCAGCCGTATAACCGGGACAGGGAGGCCCCTCCACTTT
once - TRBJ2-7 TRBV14 CASSVKDRLDF TGTGCCAGCAGCGTAAAGGACCGTTTGGACTTC
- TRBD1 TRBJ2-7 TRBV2 CASIEPGTGIYEQYF TGTGCCAGTATAGAACCCGGGACAGGGATCTACGAGCAGTACTTC